This TCR beta chain emerged from a study of blood T cell repertoires in COVID-19. The CDR3 consists of 14 residues. The germline V gene encodes CDR1 SEHNR and CDR2 FQNEAQ (reference sequence). Between the trimmed V and J ends, which lost 4 bases and 3 bases, there was a span of 9 bases. Method: immunoSEQ multiplex PCR; TCRdb's copy keeps in-frame clones and lacks some. The sample holds under 200,000 clones, approximately 86% seen once. This receptor was taken from a man in his sixties with acute or convalescent COVID-19. The rearrangement links TRBV7-9 to TRBJ2-2, with D tentatively TRBD2 (6 bases). Source material: peripheral blood. This chain's CDR3 is CASSSRDYTGELFF. CDR3 sequence (DNA): TGTGCCAGCAGCTCCCGGGACTACACCGGGGAGCTGTTTTTT.